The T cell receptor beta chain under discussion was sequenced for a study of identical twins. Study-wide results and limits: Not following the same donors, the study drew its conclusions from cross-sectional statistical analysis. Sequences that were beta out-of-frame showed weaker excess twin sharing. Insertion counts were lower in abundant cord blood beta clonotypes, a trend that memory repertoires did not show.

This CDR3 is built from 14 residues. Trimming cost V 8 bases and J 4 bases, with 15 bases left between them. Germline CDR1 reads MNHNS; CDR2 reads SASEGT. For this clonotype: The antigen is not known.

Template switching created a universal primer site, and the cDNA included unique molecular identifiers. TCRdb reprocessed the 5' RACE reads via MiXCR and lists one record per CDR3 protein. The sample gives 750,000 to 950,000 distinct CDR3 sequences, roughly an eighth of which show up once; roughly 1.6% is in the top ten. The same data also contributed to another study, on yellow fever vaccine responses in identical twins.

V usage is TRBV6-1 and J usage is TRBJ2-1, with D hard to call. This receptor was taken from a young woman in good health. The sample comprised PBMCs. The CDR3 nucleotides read TGTGCCAGCGAAGACAACCTCATATACAATGAGCAGTTCTTC. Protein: CASEDNLIYNEQFF.